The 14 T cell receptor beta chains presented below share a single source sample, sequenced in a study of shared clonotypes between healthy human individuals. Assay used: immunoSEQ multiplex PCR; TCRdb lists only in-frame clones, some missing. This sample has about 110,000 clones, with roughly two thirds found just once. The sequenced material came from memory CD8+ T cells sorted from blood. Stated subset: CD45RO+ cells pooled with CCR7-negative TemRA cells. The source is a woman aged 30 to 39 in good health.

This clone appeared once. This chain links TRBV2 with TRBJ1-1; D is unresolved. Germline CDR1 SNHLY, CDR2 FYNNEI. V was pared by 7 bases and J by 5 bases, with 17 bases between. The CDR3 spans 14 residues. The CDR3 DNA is TGTGCCAGCACTGACGGTGGGTCAGAAACTGAAGCTTTCTTT. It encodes CASTDGGSETEAFF. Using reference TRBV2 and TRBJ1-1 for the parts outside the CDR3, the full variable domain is EPEVTQTPSHQVTQMGQEVILRCVPISNHLYFYWYRQILGQKVEFLVSFYNNEISEKSEIFDDQFSVERPDGSNFTLKIRSTKLEDSAMYFCASTDGGSETEAFFGQGTRLTVV.

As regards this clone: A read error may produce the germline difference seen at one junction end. This CDR3 reads CASSQGYIISSGANVLTF. The CDR3 DNA follows: TGCGCCAGCAGCCAAGGGTACATAATAAGCTCTGGGGCCAACGTCCTGACTTTC. The chain carries TRBV5-4 and TRBJ2-6, with no clear D. The CDR3 has 18 residues. Per germline, CDR1 SGHNT and CDR2 YYREEE (reference sequence). Supplemented by reference TRBV5-4 and TRBJ2-6, the full variable domain reads ETGVTQSPTHLIKTRGQQVTLRCSSQSGHNTVSWYQQALGQGPQFIFQYYREEENGRGNFPPRFSGLQFPNYSSELNVNALELDDSALYLCASSQGYIISSGANVLTFGAGSRLTVL.

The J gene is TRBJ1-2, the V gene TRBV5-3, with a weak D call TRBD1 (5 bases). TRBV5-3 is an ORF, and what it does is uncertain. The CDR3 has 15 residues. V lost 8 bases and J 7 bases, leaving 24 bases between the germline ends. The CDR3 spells CARRRPSGGLFGYTF. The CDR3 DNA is TGTGCCAGGAGACGACCATCGGGGGGTTTATTTGGCTACACCTTC.

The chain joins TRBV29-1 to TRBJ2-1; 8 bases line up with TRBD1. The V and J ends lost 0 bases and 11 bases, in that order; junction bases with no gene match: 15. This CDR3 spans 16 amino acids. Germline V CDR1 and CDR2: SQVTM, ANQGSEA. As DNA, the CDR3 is TGCAGCGTTGAAGAGGGGGGACAGGAAACACCCGGAAAGCAGTTCTTC. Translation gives CSVEEGGQETPGKQFF.

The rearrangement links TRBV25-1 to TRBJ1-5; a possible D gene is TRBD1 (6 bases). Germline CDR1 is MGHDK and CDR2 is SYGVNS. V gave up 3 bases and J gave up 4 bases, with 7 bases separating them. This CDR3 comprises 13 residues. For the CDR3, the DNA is TGTGCCAGCAGTGATAGGGGGAATCAGCCCCAGCATTTT. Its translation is CASSDRGNQPQHF.

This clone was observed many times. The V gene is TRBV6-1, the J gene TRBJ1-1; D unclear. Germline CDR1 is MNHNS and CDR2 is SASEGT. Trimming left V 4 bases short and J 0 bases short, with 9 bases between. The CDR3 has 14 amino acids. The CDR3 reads CASSAGVMNTEAFF. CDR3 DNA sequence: TGTGCCAGCAGTGCCGGCGTCATGAACACTGAAGCTTTCTTT.

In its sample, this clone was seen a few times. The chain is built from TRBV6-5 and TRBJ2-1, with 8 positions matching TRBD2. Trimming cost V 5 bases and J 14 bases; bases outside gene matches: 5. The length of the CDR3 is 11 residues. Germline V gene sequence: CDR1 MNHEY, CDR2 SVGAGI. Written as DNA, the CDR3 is TGTGCCAGCAGTGATAGCGGGAAGAAGTTCTTC. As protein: CASSDSGKKFF.

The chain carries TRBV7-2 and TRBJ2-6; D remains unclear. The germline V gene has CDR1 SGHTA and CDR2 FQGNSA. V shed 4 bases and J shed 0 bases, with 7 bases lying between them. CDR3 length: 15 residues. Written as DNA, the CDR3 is TGTGCCAGCAGCTACAGTGACTCTGGGGCCAACGTCCTGACTTTC. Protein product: CASSYSDSGANVLTF. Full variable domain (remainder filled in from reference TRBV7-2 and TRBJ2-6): GAGVSQSPSNKVTEKGKDVELRCDPISGHTALYWYRQSLGQGLEFLIYFQGNSAPDKSGLPSDRFSAERTGGSVSTLTIQRTQQEDSAVYLCASSYSDSGANVLTFGAGSRLTVL.

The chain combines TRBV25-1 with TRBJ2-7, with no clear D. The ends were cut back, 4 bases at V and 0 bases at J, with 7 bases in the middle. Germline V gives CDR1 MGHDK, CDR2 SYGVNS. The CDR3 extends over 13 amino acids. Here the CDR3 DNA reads TGTGCCAGCAGTGCTGGAAGCTCCTACGAGCAGTACTTC. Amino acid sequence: CASSAGSSYEQYF.

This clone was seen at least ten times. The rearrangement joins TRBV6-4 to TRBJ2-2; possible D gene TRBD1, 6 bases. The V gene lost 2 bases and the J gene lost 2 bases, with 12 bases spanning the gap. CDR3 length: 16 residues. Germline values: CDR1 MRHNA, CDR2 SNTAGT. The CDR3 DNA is TGTGCCAGCAGTGACCAGGACAGCGTAAACACCGGGGAGCTGTTTTTT. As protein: CASSDQDSVNTGELFF.

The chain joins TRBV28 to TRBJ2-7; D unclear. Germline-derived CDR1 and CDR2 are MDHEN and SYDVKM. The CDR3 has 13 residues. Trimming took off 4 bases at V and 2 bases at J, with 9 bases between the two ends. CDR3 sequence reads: CASSSNAPYEQYF. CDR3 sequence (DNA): TGTGCCAGCAGTTCGAACGCTCCCTACGAGCAGTACTTC.

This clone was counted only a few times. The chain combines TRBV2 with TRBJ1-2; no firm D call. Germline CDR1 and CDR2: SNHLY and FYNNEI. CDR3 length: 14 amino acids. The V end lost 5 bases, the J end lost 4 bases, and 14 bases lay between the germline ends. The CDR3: CASSPTTAFYGYTF. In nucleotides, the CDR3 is TGTGCCAGCAGTCCCACGACGGCTTTCTATGGCTACACCTTC.

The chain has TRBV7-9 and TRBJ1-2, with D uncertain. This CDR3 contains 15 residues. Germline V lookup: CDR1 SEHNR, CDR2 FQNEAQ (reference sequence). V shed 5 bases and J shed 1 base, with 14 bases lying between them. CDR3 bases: TGTGCCAGCAGCCCCCTGGCGGATATTAACTATGGCTACACCTTC. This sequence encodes CASSPLADINYGYTF.

The CDR3 spells CASGGLAGAPNEQFF. CDR3 coding DNA: TGTGCCAGTGGAGGACTAGCGGGAGCTCCCAATGAGCAGTTCTTC. The chain couples TRBV19 to TRBJ2-1, with 13 bases that match TRBD2. This CDR3 region has 15 residues. The trim removed 8 bases at V and 6 bases at J, leaving 7 bases unmatched. Germline CDR1 reads LNHDA; CDR2 reads SQIVND (reference sequence). Using reference TRBV19 and TRBJ2-1 for the parts outside the CDR3, the full variable domain is DGGITQSPKYLFRKEGQNVTLSCEQNLNHDAMYWYRQDPGQGLRLIYYSQIVNDFQKGDIAEGYSVSREKKESFPLTVTSAQKNPTAFYLCASGGLAGAPNEQFFGPGTRLTVL.